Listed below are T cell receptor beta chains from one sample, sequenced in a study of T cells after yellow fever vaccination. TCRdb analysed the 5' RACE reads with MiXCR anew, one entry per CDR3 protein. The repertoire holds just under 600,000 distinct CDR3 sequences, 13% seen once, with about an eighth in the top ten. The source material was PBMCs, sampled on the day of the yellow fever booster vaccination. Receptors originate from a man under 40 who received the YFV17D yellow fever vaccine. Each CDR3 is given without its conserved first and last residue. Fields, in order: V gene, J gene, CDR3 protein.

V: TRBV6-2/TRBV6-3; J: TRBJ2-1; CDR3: ASRLQGAHNEQF
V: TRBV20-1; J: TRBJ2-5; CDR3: SAIGLAGPETQY
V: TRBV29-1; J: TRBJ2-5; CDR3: SVANYQGETQY
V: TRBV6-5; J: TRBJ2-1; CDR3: ASSLKVRNEQF
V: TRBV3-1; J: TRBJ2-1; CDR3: ASSQEGVTYNEQF
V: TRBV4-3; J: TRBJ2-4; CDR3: ASSQDLGVGFAKNIQY
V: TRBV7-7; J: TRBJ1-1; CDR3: ASSLTGSTEAF
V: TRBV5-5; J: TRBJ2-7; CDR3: ASSLDTPLSEQY
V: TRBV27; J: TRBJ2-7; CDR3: ASSLSHGNYEQY
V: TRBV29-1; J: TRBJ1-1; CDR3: SVQPLGMRAF
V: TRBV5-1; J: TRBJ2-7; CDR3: ASSPTKFSGRTYEQY
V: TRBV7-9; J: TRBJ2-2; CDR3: ASSLGLNGELF
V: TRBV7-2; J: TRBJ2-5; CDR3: ASSELAGGGETQY
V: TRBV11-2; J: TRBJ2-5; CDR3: ASSVGAKLETQY
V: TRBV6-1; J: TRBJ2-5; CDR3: ASSRRTGAGETQY
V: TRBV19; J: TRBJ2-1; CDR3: ASSMGSGSSYNEQF
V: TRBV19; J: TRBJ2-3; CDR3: ASSISGPRGDTQY
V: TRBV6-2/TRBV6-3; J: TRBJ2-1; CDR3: ASLQGNEQF
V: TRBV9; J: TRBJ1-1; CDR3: ASSVGVRTGGTEAF
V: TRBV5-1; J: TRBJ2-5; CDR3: ASKFLASGQETQY
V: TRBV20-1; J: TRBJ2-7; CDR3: SAEDVSSYEQY
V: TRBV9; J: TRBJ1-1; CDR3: ASSAGQGRSTEAF
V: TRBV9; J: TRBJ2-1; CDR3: ASSAGLAGHYNEQF
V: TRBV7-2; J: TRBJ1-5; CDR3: ASSLETGRNQPQH
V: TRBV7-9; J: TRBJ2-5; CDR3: ASSPGPSMWETQY
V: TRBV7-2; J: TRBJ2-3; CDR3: ASSVTSGVGTDTQY
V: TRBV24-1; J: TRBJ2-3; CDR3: ATSDSRLRTDTQY
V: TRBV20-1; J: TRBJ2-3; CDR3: SAREGVAGLGTDTQY
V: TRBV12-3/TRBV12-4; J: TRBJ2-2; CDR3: ASNWGTGELF
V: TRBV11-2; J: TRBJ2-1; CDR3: ASSTAGGSF
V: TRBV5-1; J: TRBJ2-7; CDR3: ASSLAPGAGSGTSYEQY
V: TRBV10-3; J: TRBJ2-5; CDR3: AIRTGGQETQY
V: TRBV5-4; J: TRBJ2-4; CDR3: ASRSGQALAKNIQY
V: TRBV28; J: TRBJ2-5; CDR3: ASSPVEVTTLETQY
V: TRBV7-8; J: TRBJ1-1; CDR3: ASSRRSQGTEAF
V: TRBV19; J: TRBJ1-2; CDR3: ASKEGNYGYT
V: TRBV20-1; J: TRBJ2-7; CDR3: SARVGALAETYEQY
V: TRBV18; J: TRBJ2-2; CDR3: ASSPFWDNTGELF
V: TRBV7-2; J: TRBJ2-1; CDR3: ASSTHSFGRASDEQF
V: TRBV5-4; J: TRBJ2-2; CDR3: ASRLAGAPAGTGELF
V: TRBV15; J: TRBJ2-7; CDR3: ATSDRAGTGYYEQY
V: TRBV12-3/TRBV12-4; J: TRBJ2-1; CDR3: ASSFGDGRAYNEQF